This TCR beta chain was retrieved from a study of technical replicates of blood from several donors. The method was immunoSEQ multiplex PCR; TCRdb's version includes in-frame clones alone and lacks a portion of them. The sample has 75,000 to 100,000 clones; roughly 94% are singletons. The junction had 4 bases not matched to a gene; V was cut back by 2 bases and J by 2 bases. The CDR3 contains 14 residues. Germline CDR1 is GTSNPN and CDR2 is SVGIG (reference sequence). The specimen sequenced was T cells isolated from PBMCs. This rearrangement joins TRBV30 to TRBJ2-7; 9 nucleotides match TRBD2. This receptor was taken from a human donor in good health. The CDR3 sequence: CAWSRVAGAYEQYF. As DNA, the CDR3 is TGTGCCTGGAGTAGGGTAGCGGGAGCCTACGAGCAGTACTTC.